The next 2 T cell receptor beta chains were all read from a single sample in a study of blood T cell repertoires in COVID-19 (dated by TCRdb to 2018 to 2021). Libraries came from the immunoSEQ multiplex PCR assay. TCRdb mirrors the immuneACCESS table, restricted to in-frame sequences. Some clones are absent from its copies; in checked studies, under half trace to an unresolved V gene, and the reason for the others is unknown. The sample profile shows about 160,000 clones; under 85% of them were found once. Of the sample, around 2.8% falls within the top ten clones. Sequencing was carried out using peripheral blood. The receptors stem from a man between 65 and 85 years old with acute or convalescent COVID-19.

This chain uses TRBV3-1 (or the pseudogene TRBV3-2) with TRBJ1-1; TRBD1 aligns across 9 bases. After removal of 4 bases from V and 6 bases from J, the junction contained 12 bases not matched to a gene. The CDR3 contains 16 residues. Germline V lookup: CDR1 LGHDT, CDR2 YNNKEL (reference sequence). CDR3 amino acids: CASSLQTGTGSSEAFF. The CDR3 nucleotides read TGTGCCAGCAGCCTACAAACCGGGACAGGGTCCTCTGAAGCTTTCTTT.

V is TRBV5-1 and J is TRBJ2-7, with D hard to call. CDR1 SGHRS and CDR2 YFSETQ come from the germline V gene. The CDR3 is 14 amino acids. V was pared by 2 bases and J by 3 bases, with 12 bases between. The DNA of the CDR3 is TGCGCCAGCAGCTTTTTCCCGGCAGGCTACGAGCAGTACTTC. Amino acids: CASSFFPAGYEQYF.